Sequencing of this TCR beta chain was carried out in a study of blood T cell repertoires in COVID-19. Study-level background: Sample material is recorded as cDNA or gDNA derived from T cells, B-cell-depleted T cells, or PBMCs.

Under the authors' procedure: Counts of nucleated cells, estimated from reference gene primer amplification, were obtained. Sequenced by immunoSEQ multiplex PCR; TCRdb stores in-frame clones only, minus some. The V and J calls and the clone size are those of that table, but D and trimming were determined from the DNA. Altogether over 400,000 clones are present, 70% to 90% being singletons, with the ten largest covering approximately 2.9%. Trimming took off 6 bases at V and 7 bases at J, with 12 bases between the two ends. Germline CDR1 and CDR2: MDHEN and SYDVKM. The length of the CDR3 is 13 residues.

The rearrangement joins TRBV28 to TRBJ1-4, with unresolved D. The TCR originated in a human donor in a cohort sampled during active COVID-19. Material: peripheral blood. The CDR3 bases are TGTGCCAGCAGCCTAGTCCAGAGTGAAAAACTGTTTTTT. It yields the protein CASSLVQSEKLFF.